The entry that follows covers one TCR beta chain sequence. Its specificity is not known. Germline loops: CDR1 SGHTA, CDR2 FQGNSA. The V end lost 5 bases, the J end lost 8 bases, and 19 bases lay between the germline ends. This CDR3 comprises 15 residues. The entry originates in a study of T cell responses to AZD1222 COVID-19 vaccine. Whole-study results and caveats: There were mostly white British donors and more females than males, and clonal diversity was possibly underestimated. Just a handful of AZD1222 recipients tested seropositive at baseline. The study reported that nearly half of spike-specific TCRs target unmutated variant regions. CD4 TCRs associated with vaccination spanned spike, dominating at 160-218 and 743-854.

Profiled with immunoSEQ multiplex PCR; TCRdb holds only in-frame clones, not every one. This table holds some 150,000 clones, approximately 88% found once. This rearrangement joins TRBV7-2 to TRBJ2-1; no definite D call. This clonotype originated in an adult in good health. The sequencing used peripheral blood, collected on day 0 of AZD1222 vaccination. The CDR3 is CASSPSRKGLDEQFF. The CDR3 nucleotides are TGTGCCAGCAGCCCCAGCCGGAAGGGTCTCGATGAGCAGTTCTTC.